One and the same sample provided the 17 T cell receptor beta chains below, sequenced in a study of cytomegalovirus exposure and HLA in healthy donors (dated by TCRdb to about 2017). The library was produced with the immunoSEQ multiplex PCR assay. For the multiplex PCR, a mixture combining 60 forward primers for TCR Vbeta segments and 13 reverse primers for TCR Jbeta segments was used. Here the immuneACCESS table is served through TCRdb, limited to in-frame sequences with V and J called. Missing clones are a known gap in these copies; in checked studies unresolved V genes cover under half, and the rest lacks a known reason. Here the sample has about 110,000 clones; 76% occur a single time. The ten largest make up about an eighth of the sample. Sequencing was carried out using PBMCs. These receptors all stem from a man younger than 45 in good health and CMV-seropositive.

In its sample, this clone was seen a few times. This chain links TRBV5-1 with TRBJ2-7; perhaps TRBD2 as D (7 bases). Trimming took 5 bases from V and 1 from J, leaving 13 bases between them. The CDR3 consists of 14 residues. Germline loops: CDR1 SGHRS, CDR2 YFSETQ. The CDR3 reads CASRSGGDSYEQYF. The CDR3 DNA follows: TGCGCCAGCAGATCGGGGGGCGATTCCTACGAGCAGTACTTC.

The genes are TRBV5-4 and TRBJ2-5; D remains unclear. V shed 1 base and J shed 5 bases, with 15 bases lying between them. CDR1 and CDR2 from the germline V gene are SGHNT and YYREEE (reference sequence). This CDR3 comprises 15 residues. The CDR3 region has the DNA TGTGCCAGCAGCTTGAATTCCGGGTTCCGGGAGACCCAGTACTTC. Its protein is CASSLNSGFRETQYF.

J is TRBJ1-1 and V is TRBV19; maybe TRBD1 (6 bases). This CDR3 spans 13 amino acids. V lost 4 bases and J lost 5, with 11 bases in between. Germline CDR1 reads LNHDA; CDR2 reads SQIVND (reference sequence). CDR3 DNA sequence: TGTGCCAGTAGTAGCGTAGGGGGAACTGAAGCTTTCTTT. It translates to CASSSVGGTEAFF.

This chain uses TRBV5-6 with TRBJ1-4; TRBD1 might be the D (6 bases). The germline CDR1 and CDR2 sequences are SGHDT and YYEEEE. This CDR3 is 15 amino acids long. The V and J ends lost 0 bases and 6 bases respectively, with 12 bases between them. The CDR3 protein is CASSLVDRGHEKLFF. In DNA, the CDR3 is TGTGCCAGCAGCTTGGTGGACAGAGGGCATGAAAAACTGTTTTTT.

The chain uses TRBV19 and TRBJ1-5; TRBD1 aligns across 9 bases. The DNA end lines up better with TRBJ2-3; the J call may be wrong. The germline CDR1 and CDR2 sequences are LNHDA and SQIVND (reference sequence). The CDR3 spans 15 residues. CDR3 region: CASSMTGGSNQPQYF. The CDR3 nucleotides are TGTGCCAGTAGTATGACAGGGGGTAGCAATCAGCCCCAGTATTTT.

In DNA, the CDR3 is TGTGCCAGCAAAGCAGGGGGGAGGATGTACGAGCAGTACTTC. It yields the protein CASKAGGRMYEQYF. The V call is TRBV27, the J call TRBJ2-7; maybe TRBD1 (7 bases). V was clipped by 7 bases and J by 4 bases, with 17 bases between them. The germline gives CDR1 MNHEY, CDR2 SMNVEV (reference sequence). CDR3 length: 14 residues.

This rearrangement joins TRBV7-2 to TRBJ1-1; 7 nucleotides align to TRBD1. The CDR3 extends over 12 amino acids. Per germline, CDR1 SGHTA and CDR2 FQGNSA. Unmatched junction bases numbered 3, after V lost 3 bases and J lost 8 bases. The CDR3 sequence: CASSFWGQEAFF. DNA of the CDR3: TGTGCCAGCAGCTTCTGGGGACAGGAAGCTTTCTTT.

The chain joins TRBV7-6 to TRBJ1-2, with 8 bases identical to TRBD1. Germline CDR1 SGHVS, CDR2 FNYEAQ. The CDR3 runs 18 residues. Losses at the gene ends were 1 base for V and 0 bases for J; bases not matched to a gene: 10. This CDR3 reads CASSLEAAGTGSNYGYTF. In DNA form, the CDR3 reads TGTGCCAGCAGCTTAGAGGCCGCCGGGACAGGTTCTAACTATGGCTACACCTTC.

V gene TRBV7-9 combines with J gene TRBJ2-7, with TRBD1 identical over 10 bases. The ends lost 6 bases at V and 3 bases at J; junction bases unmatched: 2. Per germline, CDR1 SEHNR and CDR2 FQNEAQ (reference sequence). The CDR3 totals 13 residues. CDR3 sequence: CASRGQGSYEQYF. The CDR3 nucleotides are TGTGCCAGCAGGGGACAGGGGAGCTACGAGCAGTACTTC. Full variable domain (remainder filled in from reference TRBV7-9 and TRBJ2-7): DTGVSQNPRHKITKRGQNVTFRCDPISEHNRLYWYRQTLGQGPEFLTYFQNEAQLEKSRLLSDRFSAERPKGSFSTLEIQRTEQGDSAMYLCASRGQGSYEQYFGPGTRLTVT.

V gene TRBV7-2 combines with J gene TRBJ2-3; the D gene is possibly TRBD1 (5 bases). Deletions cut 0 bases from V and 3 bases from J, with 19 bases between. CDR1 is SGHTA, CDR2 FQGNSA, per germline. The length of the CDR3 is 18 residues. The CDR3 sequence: CASSLARPGPTSTDTQYF. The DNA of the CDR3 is TGTGCCAGCAGCTTAGCCCGTCCAGGGCCCACGAGTACAGATACGCAGTATTTT.

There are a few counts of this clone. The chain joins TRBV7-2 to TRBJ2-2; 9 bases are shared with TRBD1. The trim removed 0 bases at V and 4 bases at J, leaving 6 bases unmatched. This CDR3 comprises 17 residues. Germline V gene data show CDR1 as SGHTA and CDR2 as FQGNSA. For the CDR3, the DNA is TGTGCCAGCAGCTTAGCCCAGACAGGGGGAAGCACCGGGGAGCTGTTTTTT. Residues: CASSLAQTGGSTGELFF.

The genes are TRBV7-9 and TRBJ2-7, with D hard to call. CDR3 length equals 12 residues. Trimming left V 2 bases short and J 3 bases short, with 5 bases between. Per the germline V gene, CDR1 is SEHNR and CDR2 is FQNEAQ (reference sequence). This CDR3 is CASSLNIYEQYF. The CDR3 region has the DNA TGTGCCAGCAGCTTAAACATCTACGAGCAGTACTTC.

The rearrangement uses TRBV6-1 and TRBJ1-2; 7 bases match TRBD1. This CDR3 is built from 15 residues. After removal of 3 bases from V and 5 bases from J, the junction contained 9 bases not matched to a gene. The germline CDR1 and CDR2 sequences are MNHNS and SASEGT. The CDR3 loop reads CASSDLQGSGYGYTF. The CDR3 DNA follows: TGTGCCAGCAGTGACTTACAGGGGTCGGGATATGGCTACACCTTC.

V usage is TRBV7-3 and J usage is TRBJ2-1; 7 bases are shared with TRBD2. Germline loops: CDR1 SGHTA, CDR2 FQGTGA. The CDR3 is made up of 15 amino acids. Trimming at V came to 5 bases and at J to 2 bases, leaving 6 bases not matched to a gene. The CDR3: CASSAPGTTYNEQFF. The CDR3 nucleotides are TGTGCCAGCAGCGCCCCCGGGACTACCTACAATGAGCAGTTCTTC. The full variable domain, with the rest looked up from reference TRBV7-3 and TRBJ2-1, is GAGVSQTPSNKVTEKGKYVELRCDPISGHTALYWYRQSLGQGPEFLIYFQGTGAADDSGLPNDRFFAVRPEGSVSTLKIQRTERGDSAVYLCASSAPGTTYNEQFFGPGTRLTVL.

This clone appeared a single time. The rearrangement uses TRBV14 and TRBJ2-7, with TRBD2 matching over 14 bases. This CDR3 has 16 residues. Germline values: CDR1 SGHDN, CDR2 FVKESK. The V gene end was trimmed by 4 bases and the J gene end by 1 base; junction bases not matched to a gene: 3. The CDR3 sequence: CASSRGLAGASYEQYF. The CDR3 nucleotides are TGTGCCAGCAGCCGGGGACTAGCGGGGGCGTCCTACGAGCAGTACTTC.

The CDR3 sequence: CASSLAGEKDTQYF. CDR3 bases: TGCGCCAGCAGCTTAGCGGGGGAGAAAGATACGCAGTATTTT. The chain joins TRBV10-2 to TRBJ2-3, with 9 bases lining up with TRBD2. This CDR3 comprises 14 residues. V dropped 6 bases and J dropped 5; count of bases not matched to a gene: 6. The germline CDR1 and CDR2 sequences are WSHSY and SAAADI.

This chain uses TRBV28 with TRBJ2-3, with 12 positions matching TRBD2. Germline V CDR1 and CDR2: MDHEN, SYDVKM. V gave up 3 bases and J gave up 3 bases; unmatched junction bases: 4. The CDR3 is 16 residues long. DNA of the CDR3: TGTGCCAGCAGTTTCAAGCTAGCGGGGGGGACAGATACGCAGTATTTT. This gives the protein CASSFKLAGGTDTQYF.